This entry lists 6 T cell receptor beta chains sequenced from one sample in a study of blood T cell repertoires in COVID-19. TCRdb keeps only in-frame clones here, not all; method: immunoSEQ multiplex PCR. The repertoire consists of approximately 30,000 clones, with roughly 91% occurring once and the leading ten covering about 17%. The sequencing sample was made of peripheral blood. These TCRs come from a human donor with active COVID-19. The donor label of this sample is uncertain.

The chain couples TRBV6-6 to TRBJ1-5; D is unclear. CDR1 is MNHNY, CDR2 SVGAGI, per germline (reference sequence). This CDR3 comprises 11 residues. Trimming left V 2 bases short and J 9 bases short, with 5 bases between. The DNA for the CDR3 is TGTGCCAGCAGTTACGCCGGGCCCCAGCATTTT. The encoded protein is CASSYAGPQHF.

The genes are TRBV6-6 and TRBJ1-3; maybe TRBD1 (6 bases). V was trimmed by 6 bases and J by 0 bases, leaving 15 bases between them. Per the germline V gene, CDR1 is MNHNY and CDR2 is SVGAGI (reference sequence). This CDR3 spans 16 amino acids. The CDR3 nucleotides are TGTGCCAGCAGCATGAGGGGGGGGGCCTCTGGAAACACCATATATTTT. Translated: CASSMRGGASGNTIYF.

CDR3 DNA sequence: TGTGCCTGGAGCGGTTCAAATATAAGGAGAGATACGCAGTATTTT. Translation: CAWSGSNIRRDTQYF. The genes are TRBV30 and TRBJ2-3; D unclear. V was trimmed by 3 bases and J by 5 bases, leaving 18 bases between them. This CDR3 is built from 15 residues. Germline CDR1 and CDR2: GTSNPN and SVGIG (reference sequence).

The chain is built from TRBV10-3 and TRBJ1-2; 10 bases agree with TRBD1. CDR1 is ENHRY, CDR2 SYGVKD, per germline. The CDR3 totals 12 residues. Trimming removed 10 bases from V and 3 bases from J; junction bases left unmatched: 2. CDR3 sequence: CATGQGDYGYTF. The CDR3 DNA sequence: TGTGCCACTGGACAGGGGGACTATGGCTACACCTTC.

The chain recombines TRBV6-2 or TRBV6-3 with TRBJ2-7, with a possible D match to TRBD2 (6 bases). Trimming cost V 5 bases and J 0 bases, with 14 bases left between them. Per germline, CDR1 MNHEY and CDR2 SVGEGT. The CDR3 contains 15 residues. CDR3 in amino acids: CASSNPGGSSYEQYF. Here the CDR3 DNA reads TGTGCCAGCAGTAACCCCGGGGGTAGCTCCTACGAGCAGTACTTC.

This clone appeared once. The rearrangement uses TRBV6-2 or TRBV6-3 and TRBJ2-7; 9 nucleotides agree with TRBD2. Germline CDR1 MNHEY, CDR2 SVGEGT. V was pared by 4 bases and J by 3 bases, with 10 bases of the junction left unmatched. CDR3 length: 16 amino acids. The chain's CDR3 is CASSSSPAGGYYEQYF. CDR3 bases: TGTGCCAGCAGTTCAAGCCCAGCGGGAGGCTACTACGAGCAGTACTTC.